The rows below give T cell receptor beta chains drawn from one sample of a study of CD8+CD57+ T cells in acquired aplastic anemia. TCRdb recomputed calls from the reads with MiXCR, one row per CDR3 protein. The profile shows about 180,000 distinct CDR3 sequences, about 47% of them singletons. Material: sorted CD4+, CD8+, or CD8+CD57+ T cells (not recorded which) from PBMCs. The receptors originated from a human donor in good health. CDR3s include the opening cysteine and the closing phenylalanine or tryptophan. The D gene is left open where the match is weak. Clone sizes are given selectively: once, few, many, or a class where the clone is expanded.

V gene	D gene	J gene	clone size	CDR3 DNA	CDR3 protein
TRBV6-2/TRBV6-3	NA	TRBJ1-1	many	TGTGCCAGCAGTTATTTGGACAGAGGCACTGAAGCTTTCTTT	CASSYLDRGTEAFF
TRBV10-3	NA	TRBJ1-2	NA	TGTGCCATGGCCTCGACAGGACCAAACTATGGCTACACCTTC	CAMASTGPNYGYTF
TRBV14	NA	TRBJ2-3	many	TGTGCCAGCAGCACAAGGCCAGATACGCAGTATTTT	CASSTRPDTQYF
TRBV7-3	NA	TRBJ2-3	NA	TGTGCCAGCAGCCCCCCGGAACGAGATACGCAGTATTTT	CASSPPERDTQYF
TRBV12-3/TRBV12-4	NA	TRBJ2-2	many	TGTGCCAGCAGTTTAGGTGGGATCTACGGGGAGCTGTTTTTT	CASSLGGIYGELFF
TRBV7-6	TRBD2	TRBJ2-1	many	TGTGCCAGCAGCTTCAGCGGGAGGACGGGTGAGCAGTTCTTC	CASSFSGRTGEQFF
TRBV11-2	TRBD2	TRBJ2-1	few	TGTGCCAGCAGCTACGGGACTAGCGGGGACAATGAGCAGTTCTTC	CASSYGTSGDNEQFF
TRBV5-5	TRBD1	TRBJ1-1	few	TGTGCCAGCAGCTTGGCCCGACAGGGGGCGCTCCCTGAAGCTTTCTTT	CASSLARQGALPEAFF
TRBV7-3	NA	TRBJ2-2	NA	TGTGCCAGCAGCTTAATGGGGGACACCGGGGAGCTGTTTTTT	CASSLMGDTGELFF
TRBV19	TRBD2	TRBJ2-7	NA	TGTGCCAGCAGGCTAGCGGGGGGGCGGTACGAGCAGTACTTC	CASRLAGGRYEQYF
TRBV7-8	TRBD1	TRBJ2-7	once	TGTGCCAGCAGCTCAAGACAGGGGATTTACGAGCAGTACTTC	CASSSRQGIYEQYF
TRBV2	NA	TRBJ1-6	NA	TGTGCCAGCAGTGCCCAGATCGTGGATTCACCCCTCCACTTT	CASSAQIVDSPLHF
TRBV9	NA	TRBJ2-1	few	TGTGCCGGCAGCGCCCGGGATGAGGCTGAGCAGTTCTTC	CAGSARDEAEQFF
TRBV2	NA	TRBJ1-4	many	TGTGCCAGCAGTGACCCCGCCGCCGGCCGGACAATGAGGGGTGAAAAACTGTTTTTT	CASSDPAAGRTMRGEKLFF